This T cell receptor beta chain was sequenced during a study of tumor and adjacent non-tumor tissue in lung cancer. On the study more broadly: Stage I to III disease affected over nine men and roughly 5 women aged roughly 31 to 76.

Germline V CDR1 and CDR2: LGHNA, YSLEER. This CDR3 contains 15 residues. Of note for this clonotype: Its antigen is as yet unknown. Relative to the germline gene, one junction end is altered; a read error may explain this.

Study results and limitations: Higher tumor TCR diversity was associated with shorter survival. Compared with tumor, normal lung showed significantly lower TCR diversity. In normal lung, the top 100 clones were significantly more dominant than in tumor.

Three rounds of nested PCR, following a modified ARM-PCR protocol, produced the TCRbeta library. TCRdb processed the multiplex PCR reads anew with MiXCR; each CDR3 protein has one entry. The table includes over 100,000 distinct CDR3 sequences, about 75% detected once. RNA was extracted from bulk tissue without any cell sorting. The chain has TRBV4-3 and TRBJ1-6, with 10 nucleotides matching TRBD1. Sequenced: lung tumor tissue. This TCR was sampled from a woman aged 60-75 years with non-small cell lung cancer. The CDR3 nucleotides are TGTGCCAACAGCCCCGGGGACAGGGGAAATTCACTCCTCCACTTT. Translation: CANSPGDRGNSLLHF.